The 11 T cell receptor beta chains reported below all come from one sample, sequenced in a study of T cell responses to AZD1222 COVID-19 vaccine. The repertoire was sequenced with immunoSEQ multiplex PCR; TCRdb's copy has only in-frame clones and lacks some. Of some 170,000 clones listed, around 90% were seen once; the top ten hold roughly 4%. This material consisted of peripheral blood, taken 28 days after the second dose of the MenACWY control vaccine. Receptors originate from an adult who received the MenACWY meningococcal vaccine as a control.

The chain couples TRBV11-2 to TRBJ1-4; D perhaps matches TRBD1 (6 bases). V lost 5 bases, J lost 8 bases, and 12 bases lay in between. The CDR3 sequence is 13 residues long. Germline CDR1 and CDR2: SGHAT and FQNNGV. Here the CDR3 DNA reads TGTGCCAGCAGCACCCGCAGGGGCGAAAAACTGTTTTTT. Amino acids: CASSTRRGEKLFF.

This chain uses TRBV28 with TRBJ2-7; no clear D. With 5 bases removed from V and 2 bases from J, the gap between germline ends came to 7 bases. This CDR3 region has 12 residues. CDR1 and CDR2 (germline): MDHEN, SYDVKM. As DNA, the CDR3 is TGTGCCAGCAGTGGGCGTGCCTACGAGCAGTACTTC. As protein: CASSGRAYEQYF.

V is TRBV4-2 and J is TRBJ2-7; D call uncertain. Germline V gene data show CDR1 as LGHNA and CDR2 as YNFKEQ. The germline V and J ends were trimmed by 0 bases and 1 base, with 4 bases remaining between them. The CDR3 loop spans 13 amino acids. In DNA, the CDR3 is TGTGCCAGCAGCCAAGAGATATCCTACGAGCAGTACTTC. Translating gives CASSQEISYEQYF.

This chain uses TRBV7-9 with TRBJ2-7; 9 nucleotides line up with TRBD1. The V segment lost 6 bases and the J segment 7 bases; nucleotides outside the gene matches: 10. CDR3 length: 14 residues. CDR1 is SEHNR, CDR2 FQNEAQ, per germline (reference sequence). Written as DNA, the CDR3 is TGTGCCAGCAGTTCGGGACAGGGAATCGGAGAGCAGTACTTC. This translates into CASSSGQGIGEQYF.

This clone was seen once. This chain connects TRBV5-5 to TRBJ2-7; D might be TRBD1 (5 bases). The germline CDR1 and CDR2 sequences are SGHKS and YYEKEE (reference sequence). Trimming cost V 0 bases and J 1 base, with 11 bases left between them. The CDR3 totals 15 residues. The DNA for the CDR3 is TGTGCCAGCAGCTTGGCCCCGACAGAGTCCTACGAGCAGTACTTC. Encoded protein: CASSLAPTESYEQYF. The full variable domain, completed using reference TRBV5-5 and TRBJ2-7, is DAGVTQSPTHLIKTRGQQVTLRCSPISGHKSVSWYQQVLGQGPQFIFQYYEKEERGRGNFPDRFSARQFPNYSSELNVNALLLGDSALYLCASSLAPTESYEQYFGPGTRLTVT.

The chain couples TRBV2 to TRBJ2-2; tentatively, D is TRBD2 (5 bases). The V gene's germline CDR1 is SNHLY and CDR2 FYNNEI. Trimming stripped 7 bases from V and 3 bases from J, with 9 bases between. The CDR3 loop spans 13 amino acids. This chain's CDR3 is CASKGADTGELFF. In nucleotides, the CDR3 is TGTGCCAGCAAAGGAGCGGACACCGGGGAGCTGTTTTTT.

The CDR3 nucleotides read TGTGCCATCAGACAGGGAGCTAACTATGGCTACACCTTC. Its protein product is CAIRQGANYGYTF. This chain joins TRBV10-3 and TRBJ1-2, with D possibly being TRBD1 (6 bases). There are 13 residues in the CDR3. Germline values: CDR1 ENHRY, CDR2 SYGVKD. V was shortened by 6 bases and J by 0 bases, with 8 bases between the two germline ends.

The chain is built from TRBV2 and TRBJ1-2; 9 bases align to TRBD1. Unmatched junction bases numbered 7, after V lost 5 bases and J lost 6 bases. Germline V gene sequence: CDR1 SNHLY, CDR2 FYNNEI. This CDR3 has 14 amino acids. CDR3 residues: CASSKGQGRDGYTF. DNA for the CDR3: TGTGCCAGCAGTAAGGGACAGGGAAGGGATGGCTACACCTTC. Together with reference TRBV2 and TRBJ1-2, the CDR3 gives the full variable domain: EPEVTQTPSHQVTQMGQEVILRCVPISNHLYFYWYRQILGQKVEFLVSFYNNEISEKSEIFDDQFSVERPDGSNFTLKIRSTKLEDSAMYFCASSKGQGRDGYTFGSGTRLTVV.

The V and J genes are TRBV30 and TRBJ2-2; 7 nucleotides match TRBD1. There are 13 residues in the CDR3. Germline V CDR1 and CDR2: GTSNPN, SVGIG (reference sequence). V shed 0 bases, J shed 7 bases, and the junction held 2 bases outside the gene matches. CDR3 coding DNA: TGTGCCTGGAGTGTAACAGGGGTCGGGGAGCTGTTTTTT. It is translated as CAWSVTGVGELFF.

In the case of this clone: It is unclear where the CDR3 begins or ends on the DNA, so no DNA is shown, and the CDR3 is as TCRdb lists it. The chain links TRBV19 to TRBJ1-5. The CDR3 is 15 residues long, counting both termini. The germline gives CDR1 LNHDA, CDR2 SQIVND (reference sequence). The CDR3 region is CASTDGQAVPRPSIF.

This chain joins TRBV30 and TRBJ2-1; maybe TRBD1 (6 bases). Trimming shortened V by 5 bases and J by 6 bases, and 14 bases separated the two germline ends. The CDR3 totals 13 residues. CDR1 and CDR2 (germline): GTSNPN, SVGIG (reference sequence). CDR3 in amino acids: CAWEQGYGNEQFF. CDR3 nucleotides: TGTGCCTGGGAACAGGGTTATGGCAATGAGCAGTTCTTC.